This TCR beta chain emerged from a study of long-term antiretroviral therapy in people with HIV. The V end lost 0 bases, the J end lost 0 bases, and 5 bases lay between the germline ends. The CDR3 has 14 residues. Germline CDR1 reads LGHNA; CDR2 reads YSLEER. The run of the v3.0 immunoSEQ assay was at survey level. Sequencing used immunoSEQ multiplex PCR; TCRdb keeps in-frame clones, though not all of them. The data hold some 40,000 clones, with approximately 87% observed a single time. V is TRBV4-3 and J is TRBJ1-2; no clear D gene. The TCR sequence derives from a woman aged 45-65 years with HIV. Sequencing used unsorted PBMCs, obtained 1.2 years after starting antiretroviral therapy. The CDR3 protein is CASSQDISNYGYTF. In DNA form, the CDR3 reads TGCGCCAGCAGCCAAGACATTTCTAACTATGGCTACACCTTC.